This note documents a single T cell receptor beta chain sequence. Its matching antigen is unknown. This record comes from a study of T-cell memory formation after mild COVID-19. About the research overall: In these data, TCR clusters were largely donor specific. Study-wide results and caveats: Cross-reactive memory appears to have joined, as suggested by some responding clones showing up in pre-infection memory. For contracting clones, CD4+ ones sat mainly in CM and EM, CD8+ in EMRA.

CDR1 ENHRY and CDR2 SYGVKD come from the germline V gene. This CDR3 region has 14 residues. Trimming shortened V by 4 bases and J by 8 bases, and 17 bases separated the two germline ends. TCRdb passed the 5' RACE reads through MiXCR, listing each CDR3 protein once. The sample includes 350,000 to 450,000 distinct CDR3 sequences, under 15% of them seen just once. The chain links TRBV10-3 to TRBJ1-1; D gene uncertain. The sample consisted of PBMCs or a T cell subset sorted from them (not recorded which). This sequence was found in a young man who had mild COVID-19 (a few samples of this study predate the infection). Cell type and time point are not known. The CDR3, as DNA: TGTGCCATCAGTGGGGGAGGCGGGAGGACCGAAGCTTTCTTT. Translation gives CAISGGGGRTEAFF.